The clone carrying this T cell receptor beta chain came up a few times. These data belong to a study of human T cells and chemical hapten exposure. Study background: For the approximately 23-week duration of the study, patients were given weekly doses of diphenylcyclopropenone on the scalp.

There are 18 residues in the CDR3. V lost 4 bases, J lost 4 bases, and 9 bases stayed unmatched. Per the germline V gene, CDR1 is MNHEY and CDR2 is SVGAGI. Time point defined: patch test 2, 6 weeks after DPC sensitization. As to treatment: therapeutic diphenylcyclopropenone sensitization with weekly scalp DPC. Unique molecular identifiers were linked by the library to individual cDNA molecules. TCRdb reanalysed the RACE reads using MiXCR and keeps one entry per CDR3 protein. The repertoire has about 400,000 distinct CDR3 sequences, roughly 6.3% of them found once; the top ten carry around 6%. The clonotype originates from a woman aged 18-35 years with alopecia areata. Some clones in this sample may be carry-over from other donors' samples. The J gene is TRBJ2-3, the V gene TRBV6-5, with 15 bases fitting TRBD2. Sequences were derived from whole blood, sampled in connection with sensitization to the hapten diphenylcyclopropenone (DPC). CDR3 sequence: CASSSKGLAGGSADTQYF. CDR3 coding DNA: TGTGCCAGCAGTTCGAAGGGACTAGCGGGGGGTTCGGCAGATACGCAGTATTTT.